This TCR beta chain was documented in a study of cytotoxic CD8 clonotypes in ibrutinib-treated CLL. Overall study: Treatment had run for a median 12 months, range 6 to 36, when response samples were taken. Study outcomes and limitations: Clonality measured at baseline exceeded age-matched healthy donors, tracking circulating CD8+ T-cell counts.

This clone was picked up a small number of times. Its antigen remains unknown. PBMCs that had been cryopreserved were the source of approximately 1.8 micrograms of genomic DNA for TCR beta libraries. V shed 5 bases and J shed 2 bases, with 10 bases lying between them. Germline loops: CDR1 SNHLY, CDR2 FYNNEI. The CDR3 has 14 amino acids. Method: immunoSEQ multiplex PCR; TCRdb's copy keeps in-frame clones and lacks some. The sample holds fewer than 400,000 clones; 67% are singletons and the top ten take about 6.7%. The chain employs TRBV2 and TRBJ1-5; D remains unclear. This receptor was identified in a human donor with chronic lymphocytic leukemia. Sequenced here: PBMCs, sampled after 36 months of ibrutinib treatment. The CDR3 DNA is TGTGCCAGCAGTTCCGGACGGGGCAATCAGCCCCAGCATTTT. Protein: CASSSGRGNQPQHF.